Below, 22 T cell receptor beta chains from the same sample are listed, as sequenced in a study of shared clonotypes between healthy human individuals. Assay used: immunoSEQ multiplex PCR; TCRdb lists only in-frame clones, some missing. The sample holds about 99,000 clones, less than 60% seen once. Sequencing input: PBMCs. All receptors come from a woman between 35 and 50 years old in good health. Some clones in this sample may be carry-over from other donors' samples.

In the case of this clone: This may be a read error: a much more frequent sequence differs by one nucleotide. The chain is built from TRBV19 and TRBJ1-2, with D possibly matching TRBD1 (6 bases). Germline V CDR1 and CDR2: LNHDA, SQIVND (reference sequence). Trimming took 6 bases from V and 6 from J, leaving 14 bases between them. The CDR3 totals 13 residues. CDR3 sequence: CASRVRGYHGYTF. The DNA for the CDR3 is TGTGCCAGTAGGGTAAGGGGGTACCATGGCTACACCTTC.

The V call is TRBV29-1, the J call TRBJ1-5; D is possibly TRBD1 (5 bases). CDR3 length: 12 residues. Trimming pared 5 bases from V and 7 bases from J, leaving 12 bases between. Germline V gene lookup returns CDR1 SQVTM and CDR2 ANQGSEA. CDR3 loop: CSVSVGGQPQHF. CDR3 in DNA: TGCAGCGTTAGTGTCGGGGGACAGCCCCAGCATTTT.

The chain joins TRBV28 to TRBJ1-5; D call uncertain. V was cut by 3 bases and J by 7 bases, with 13 bases left in between. The CDR3 is 14 amino acids. Germline V lookup: CDR1 MDHEN, CDR2 SYDVKM. This CDR3 reads CASSLFTPGQPQHF. In nucleotides, the CDR3 is TGTGCCAGCAGTTTGTTCACCCCTGGGCAGCCCCAGCATTTT.

This sequence joins TRBV7-9 and TRBJ2-7, with D possibly being TRBD2 (6 bases). Germline V lookup: CDR1 SEHNR, CDR2 FQNEAQ (reference sequence). Trimming removed 5 bases at V and 0 bases at J, with 14 bases between. This CDR3 region has 15 residues. For the CDR3, the DNA is TGTGCCAGCAGCATAATAGCGGCCTCCTCCTACGAGCAGTACTTC. Its translation: CASSIIAASSYEQYF. The full variable domain, with the rest looked up from reference TRBV7-9 and TRBJ2-7, is DTGVSQNPRHKITKRGQNVTFRCDPISEHNRLYWYRQTLGQGPEFLTYFQNEAQLEKSRLLSDRFSAERPKGSFSTLEIQRTEQGDSAMYLCASSIIAASSYEQYFGPGTRLTVT.

This clone occurred a few times. This chain links TRBV30 with TRBJ2-7; D possibly corresponds to TRBD1 (6 bases). The CDR3 consists of 15 residues. The germline gives CDR1 GTSNPN, CDR2 SVGIG (reference sequence). The germline V and J ends were trimmed by 2 bases and 3 bases, with 17 bases remaining between them. In DNA form, the CDR3 reads TGTGCCTGGAGTCCGACCAGGGGCAGGCTCTACGAGCAGTACTTC. Translated: CAWSPTRGRLYEQYF.

CDR3 coding DNA: TGTGCCAGCAGTTCCCTTAGCGGGGGATACAATGAGCAGTTCTTC. It is translated as CASSSLSGGYNEQFF. The gene calls are TRBV27 and TRBJ2-1, with 9 bases aligning to TRBD2. Germline V CDR1 and CDR2: MNHEY, SMNVEV (reference sequence). The CDR3 spans 15 residues. The trim removed 4 bases at V and 4 bases at J, leaving 5 bases unmatched.

V is TRBV7-9 and J is TRBJ1-2, with D unresolved. CDR1 is SEHNR, CDR2 FQNEAQ, per germline (reference sequence). The CDR3 totals 16 residues. Trimming left V 0 bases short and J 0 bases short, with 11 bases between. CDR3 in amino acids: CASSLASAIPNYGYTF. The CDR3 DNA follows: TGTGCCAGCAGCTTAGCCTCCGCTATACCTAACTATGGCTACACCTTC.

This clone was observed a handful of times. This chain joins TRBV7-9 and TRBJ1-3, with a tentative D call TRBD1 (6 bases). V lost 2 bases to trimming and J lost 1 base, with 9 bases between them. The length of the CDR3 is 15 residues. Germline CDR1 SEHNR, CDR2 FQNEAQ (reference sequence). The CDR3, as DNA: TGTGCCAGCAGCTTAACAGGGTATTCTGGAAACACCATATATTTT. Translating gives CASSLTGYSGNTIYF.

V usage is TRBV7-9 and J usage is TRBJ2-3; 8 bases align to TRBD1. Germline V CDR1 and CDR2: SEHNR, FQNEAQ (reference sequence). Unmatched junction bases numbered 5, after V lost 8 bases and J lost 4 bases. CDR3 length: 13 amino acids. The CDR3 region is CASPQGAPDTQYF. CDR3 coding DNA: TGTGCCAGCCCCCAGGGGGCCCCAGATACGCAGTATTTT.

Notes on this clone: One base separates it from a far larger clone, so it is likely a read error. Other nucleotide sequences from this sample produce the same CDR3. The chain couples TRBV29-1 to TRBJ2-3; D may be TRBD1 or TRBD2 (5 bases each). This CDR3 has 15 residues. Germline CDR1 SQVTM, CDR2 ANQGSEA. V gave up 2 bases and J gave up 4 bases, with 16 bases separating them. The CDR3 loop reads CSVESPGHGPDTQYF. The CDR3 DNA is TGCAGCGTTGAAAGCCCGGGGCACGGACCAGATACGCAGTATTTT.

The rearrangement links TRBV30 to TRBJ1-6; D is undetermined. Trimming removed 1 base at V and 9 bases at J, with 10 bases between. Germline V lookup: CDR1 GTSNPN, CDR2 SVGIG (reference sequence). The CDR3 has 13 amino acids. CDR3 sequence: CAWSGGSTSPLHF. DNA for the CDR3: TGTGCCTGGAGTGGGGGAAGTACTTCACCCCTCCACTTT.

This clone turned up a few times. This chain joins TRBV19 and TRBJ2-7; the match to TRBD2 covers 11 bases. Germline V gives CDR1 LNHDA, CDR2 SQIVND (reference sequence). Trimming at V came to 2 bases and at J to 2 bases, leaving 2 bases not matched to a gene. This CDR3 contains 15 residues. DNA of the CDR3: TGTGCCAGTAGTATAAGTAGCGGGAGGGCCTACGAGCAGTACTTC. Amino acid sequence: CASSISSGRAYEQYF.

In its sample, this clone ranks as medium-sized. V and J are TRBV18 and TRBJ1-3; TRBD1 matches 9 bases. The CDR3 sequence is 15 residues long. CDR1 and CDR2 (germline): KGHSH, LQKENI. V shed 3 bases, J shed 6 bases, and the junction held 6 bases outside the gene matches. The CDR3 sequence is CASSPPRQGENTIYF. The CDR3 DNA follows: TGTGCCAGCTCACCTCCCCGACAGGGGGAAAACACCATATATTTT.

This chain links TRBV7-2 with TRBJ2-1; TRBD2 matches 14 bases. The length of the CDR3 is 16 residues. With V trimmed by 5 bases and J by 9 bases, 9 bases remained unmatched. CDR1 SGHTA and CDR2 FQGNSA come from the germline V gene. In DNA form, the CDR3 reads TGTGCCAGCAGCCCGACTAGCGGGAGGGCGGGGGCTGAGCAGTTCTTC. Its protein is CASSPTSGRAGAEQFF.

The table lists this clone with many counts. This rearrangement joins TRBV6-1 to TRBJ1-5; no firm D call. V was pared by 8 bases and J by 0 bases, with 11 bases between. The CDR3 contains 14 residues. Germline loops: CDR1 MNHNS, CDR2 SASEGT. The CDR3 DNA follows: TGTGCCAGCGGGCAGCCCTATAGCAATCAGCCCCAGCATTTT. Translation gives CASGQPYSNQPQHF.

This clone was counted a single time. The V and J genes are TRBV28 and TRBJ1-1; perhaps TRBD1 as D (6 bases). Trimming cost V 3 bases and J 3 bases, with 11 bases left between them. Looked up from germline, CDR1 is MDHEN and CDR2 is SYDVKM. This CDR3 has 14 residues. The CDR3 here is CASSFYNRDTEAFF. CDR3 nucleotides: TGTGCCAGCAGTTTCTATAACAGGGACACTGAAGCTTTCTTT.

This clone was seen at least ten times. The chain uses TRBV6-5 and TRBJ1-1; TRBD1 is a possible D gene (5 bases). The CDR3 is 15 residues long. Trimming removed 5 bases at V and 5 bases at J, with 18 bases between. Germline lookup yields CDR1 MNHEY and CDR2 SVGAGI. The CDR3 sequence: CASSLNRDGLTEAFF. CDR3 DNA: TGTGCCAGCAGTCTTAACCGGGACGGTTTAACTGAAGCTTTCTTT.

This clone was detected many times. The chain employs TRBV19 and TRBJ1-5; possibly TRBD1 for D (5 bases). Trimming shortened V by 6 bases and J by 2 bases, and 20 bases separated the two germline ends. CDR1 LNHDA and CDR2 SQIVND come from the germline V gene (reference sequence). The CDR3 totals 17 residues. This CDR3 is CASSTPRARGGNQPQHF. The CDR3 DNA sequence: TGTGCCAGTAGCACCCCGAGGGCCCGGGGGGGCAATCAGCCCCAGCATTTT.

The genes are TRBV5-6 and TRBJ1-2, with TRBD1 matching over 7 bases. Germline V lookup: CDR1 SGHDT, CDR2 YYEEEE. This CDR3 is 13 amino acids long. The V gene end was trimmed by 0 bases and the J gene end by 7 bases; junction bases not matched to a gene: 3. CDR3 loop: CASSLESGGGYTF. CDR3 nucleotide sequence: TGTGCCAGCAGCTTGGAGTCAGGGGGTGGCTACACCTTC.

The chain employs TRBV6-5 and TRBJ1-1; D not certain. Trimming cost V 6 bases and J 0 bases, with 11 bases left between them. There are 14 residues in the CDR3. Germline values: CDR1 MNHEY, CDR2 SVGAGI. Here the CDR3 DNA reads TGTGCCAGCAGCCGGGCGGGGATGAACACTGAAGCTTTCTTT. Protein sequence: CASSRAGMNTEAFF.

This clone was seen repeatedly, ten times or more. Within the sample, other DNA sequences also encode this same CDR3. V usage is TRBV7-2 and J usage is TRBJ2-2; D is possibly TRBD2 (7 bases). V was trimmed by 5 bases and J by 2 bases, leaving 15 bases between them. Germline assignment: CDR1 SGHTA and CDR2 FQGNSA. The CDR3 contains 16 residues. CDR3 sequence: CASSTQGLPNTGELFF. The CDR3 nucleotides read TGTGCCAGCAGCACACAGGGACTACCCAACACCGGGGAGCTGTTTTTT.

This clone was picked up one time. This sequence joins TRBV5-1 and TRBJ2-5, with no clear D. This CDR3 is built from 11 residues. V was trimmed by 1 base and J by 5 bases, leaving 3 bases between them. Germline V lookup: CDR1 SGHRS, CDR2 YFSETQ. The CDR3 reads CASSLLETQYF. The CDR3 DNA follows: TGCGCCAGCAGCTTGCTCGAGACCCAGTACTTC.